This T cell receptor beta chain originates from a study of T cells in Graves' hyperthyroidism and ophthalmopathy. TCR beta CDR3 regions were amplified from RNA transcripts. HTBI primers were employed in a first-round RT-PCR of the TCR CDR3. TCRdb reanalysed the multiplex PCR reads using MiXCR and keeps one entry per CDR3 protein. The data contain 300,000 to 350,000 distinct CDR3 sequences, under 25% of them singletons. General study results and limits: A 13 V-J signature model discriminated ophthalmopathy versus stable hyperthyroidism.

This clonotype was detected ten times or more. What it binds is unknown. This CDR3 contains 15 residues. Trimming took 5 bases from V and 3 from J, leaving 16 bases between them. Hyperthyroidism, newly diagnosed and lasting under 2 months, affected patients aged 18 to 65. It was uncontrolled infection, other autoimmune disease, pregnancy or lactation that excluded patients. The source of the PBMCs was over 8.5 ml of fresh peripheral blood. The receptor's source is a woman aged 45-60 years with Graves' hyperthyroidism. Sequencing was performed on blood. The V gene is TRBV12-3 or TRBV12-4, the J gene TRBJ1-2; tentatively, D is TRBD1 (5 bases). The CDR3 reads CASSDRSGPDYGYTF. The CDR3 nucleotides are TGTGCCAGCAGTGATCGGTCAGGGCCGGACTATGGCTACACCTTC.